This entry lists 2 T cell receptor beta chains sequenced from one sample in a study of blood T cell repertoires in COVID-19. The method was immunoSEQ multiplex PCR; TCRdb's version includes in-frame clones alone and lacks a portion of them. Among roughly 340,000 clones listed, about 90% were seen once. The specimen was PBMCs or T cells enriched from blood (not recorded which). These receptors were taken from a man in his forties or fifties in a cohort exposed to, infected with or recovered from COVID-19 (not recorded which).

This chain joins TRBV30 and TRBJ1-1; D is possibly TRBD1 (5 bases). The CDR3 has 14 amino acids. Trimming stripped 2 bases from V and 5 bases from J, with 15 bases between. Per germline, CDR1 GTSNPN and CDR2 SVGIG (reference sequence). The CDR3 protein is CAWSNQGLGTEAFF. The CDR3 coding sequence is TGTGCCTGGAGTAATCAGGGTTTGGGTACTGAAGCTTTCTTT. The entire variable domain, with the rest obtained from reference TRBV30 and TRBJ1-1, is as follows: SQTIHQWPATLVQPVGSPLSLECTVEGTSNPNLYWYRQAAGRGLQLLFYSVGIGQISSEVPQNLSASRPQDRQFILSSKKLLLSDSGFYLCAWSNQGLGTEAFFGQGTRLTVV.

Note on this clone: An end of the junction does not agree with germline; a read error may underlie this. This sequence joins TRBV7-9 and TRBJ1-5; D may be TRBD1 (5 bases). CDR1 is SEHNR, CDR2 FQNEAQ, per germline (reference sequence). This CDR3 spans 15 amino acids. CDR3 region: CASTLSGLSNQPQHF. The CDR3 nucleotides read TGTGCCAGCACCTTATCAGGGTTGAGCAATCAGCCCCAGCATTTT.